What follows are 5 T cell receptor beta chains derived from one specimen sequenced in a study of blood T cell repertoires in COVID-19. Libraries were prepared by immunoSEQ multiplex PCR; TCRdb keeps only in-frame clonotypes and omits some of them. The repertoire holds some 160,000 clones, roughly 88% seen once, with about 5% in the top ten. The sequenced sample was peripheral blood. Every receptor here comes from a man between 18 and 29 years old with COVID-19, enrolled during active disease.

The rearrangement joins TRBV7-6 to TRBJ2-2, with D tentatively TRBD2 (5 bases). CDR1 and CDR2 (germline): SGHVS, FNYEAQ. Between the trimmed V and J ends, which lost 1 base and 4 bases, there was a span of 13 bases. CDR3 size: 16 residues. CDR3 nucleotides: TGTGCCAGCAGCTTAGGGAGCGGACCCCCCACCGGGGAGCTGTTTTTT. It encodes CASSLGSGPPTGELFF. Using reference TRBV7-6 and TRBJ2-2 for the parts outside the CDR3, the full variable domain is GAGVSQSPRYKVTKRGQDVALRCDPISGHVSLYWYRQALGQGPEFLTYFNYEAQQDKSGLPNDRFSAERPEGSISTLTIQRTEQRDSAMYRCASSLGSGPPTGELFFGEGSRLTVL.

Here the CDR3 DNA reads TGCAGCGTTTCTGACAGGGAATATCAGCCCCAGCATTTT. It codes for CSVSDREYQPQHF. V usage is TRBV29-1 and J usage is TRBJ1-5; 7 nucleotides agree with TRBD1. CDR1 and CDR2 from the germline V gene are SQVTM and ANQGSEA. The CDR3 is 13 amino acids. With V trimmed by 5 bases and J by 5 bases, 6 bases remained unmatched.

The rearrangement joins TRBV4-3 to TRBJ2-3; the D is unclear. CDR3 length equals 16 residues. CDR1 is LGHNA, CDR2 YSLEER, per germline. V was cut by 0 bases and J by 0 bases, with 10 bases left in between. CDR3 amino acids: CASSQDLVRSTDTQYF. DNA for the CDR3: TGCGCCAGCAGCCAAGATCTGGTGCGTAGCACAGATACGCAGTATTTT.

The chain recombines TRBV27 with TRBJ2-7; D unclear. Trimming shortened V by 8 bases and J by 7 bases, and 21 bases separated the two germline ends. The CDR3 runs 14 residues. The germline V gene encodes CDR1 MNHEY and CDR2 SMNVEV (reference sequence). CDR3 region: CASALRPFNEEQYF. CDR3 bases: TGTGCCAGCGCACTAAGACCGTTTAATGAAGAGCAGTACTTC.

The V and J genes are TRBV9 and TRBJ2-7; 10 bases map to TRBD2. The CDR3 contains 14 residues. Germline CDR1 SGDLS, CDR2 YYNGEE. J was trimmed by 0 bases and V by 4 bases; bases with no gene match: 1. For the CDR3, the DNA is TGTGCCAGCAGCCCTAGCGGGAGCTCCTACGAGCAGTACTTC. Amino acid sequence: CASSPSGSSYEQYF.